These 18 T cell receptor beta chains came from one sample sequenced in a study of glioma-infiltrating T cells after dendritic cell vaccination. Method: immunoSEQ multiplex PCR; TCRdb's copy keeps in-frame clones and lacks some. The sample contains over 90,000 clones, roughly 76% of which appear only once. The starting material was blood, obtained before dendritic cell vaccination. These receptor sequences come from a human donor with glioblastoma.

CDR3 sequence (DNA): TGCACCAGCGCCGGGTACGAGTCGGCCAAAAACATTCAGTACTTC. Translating gives CTSAGYESAKNIQYF. This sequence joins TRBV1 and TRBJ2-4; the tabulated D call, TRBD2, remains unverified against the DNA. TRBV1 is classified as a pseudogene. This CDR3 contains 15 residues.

V is TRBV6-1 and J is TRBJ1-2; TRBD1 might be the D (6 bases). CDR3 length: 14 amino acids. The V gene lost 2 bases and the J gene lost 8 bases, with 15 bases spanning the gap. CDR1 is MNHNS, CDR2 SASEGT, per germline. Written as DNA, the CDR3 is TGTGCCAGCAGTGAATCCGGGACACTGGAAGGCTACACCTTC. Its protein is CASSESGTLEGYTF.

The CDR3 nucleotides are TGCGCCAGCAGTGACAGGGCCGGAGGGACTGAAGCTTTCTTT. Translated: CASSDRAGGTEAFF. V usage is TRBV10-1 and J usage is TRBJ1-1, with D perhaps TRBD1 (5 bases). Germline CDR1 and CDR2: WNHNN and SYGVQD (reference sequence). Trimming took 3 bases from V and 5 from J, leaving 13 bases between them. This CDR3 has 14 residues.

The rearrangement joins TRBV10-3 to TRBJ1-5, with TRBD1 matching over 9 bases. The CDR3 extends over 14 amino acids. In germline, CDR1 is ENHRY, CDR2 SYGVKD. Losses at the gene ends were 10 bases for V and 7 bases for J; bases not matched to a gene: 11. The chain's CDR3 is CASSRDRVRQPQHF. The CDR3 DNA follows: TGTGCCAGCAGCCGGGACAGGGTTCGACAGCCCCAGCATTTT.

This chain joins TRBV29-1 and TRBJ2-3, with TRBD2 matching 8 bases. This CDR3 region has 13 residues. Germline V gene sequence: CDR1 SQVTM, CDR2 ANQGSEA. V dropped 4 bases and J dropped 2; count of bases not matched to a gene: 2. The CDR3 loop reads CSVGSGDTDTQYF. The DNA of the CDR3 is TGCAGCGTTGGTAGCGGGGACACAGATACGCAGTATTTT.

The V call is TRBV5-4, the J call TRBJ2-7; D gene ambiguous. CDR1 and CDR2 (germline): SGHNT, YYREEE (reference sequence). This CDR3 is 12 amino acids long. The V gene lost 0 bases and the J gene lost 5 bases, with 6 bases spanning the gap. CDR3 nucleotide sequence: TGTGCCAGCAGCTTGGGACGGGACGAGCAGTACTTC. It yields the protein CASSLGRDEQYF.

V and J are TRBV19 and TRBJ1-1; 9 nucleotides agree with TRBD1. This CDR3 contains 15 residues. V trimming: 4 bases; J trimming: 1 base; junction bases outside the gene matches: 4. CDR1 is LNHDA and CDR2 is SQIVND in the germline V gene (reference sequence). CDR3 sequence reads: CASSTPTGGNTEAFF. The CDR3, as DNA: TGTGCCAGTAGTACCCCGACAGGGGGGAACACTGAAGCTTTCTTT.

The chain carries TRBV6-1 and TRBJ1-5, with D perhaps matching TRBD1 (6 bases). Germline lookup yields CDR1 MNHNS and CDR2 SASEGT. V lost 6 bases and J 2 bases, leaving 14 bases between the germline ends. The CDR3 loop spans 15 amino acids. CDR3 region: CASSRQVNGNQPQHF. The CDR3 nucleotides are TGTGCCAGCAGCCGACAGGTGAATGGCAATCAGCCCCAGCATTTT.

This chain links TRBV7-2 with TRBJ2-7; D is possibly TRBD1 (5 bases). This CDR3 contains 15 residues. Trimming took off 5 bases at V and 2 bases at J, with 16 bases between the two ends. Germline V gives CDR1 SGHTA, CDR2 FQGNSA. In nucleotides, the CDR3 is TGTGCCAGCAGCCCCCACAAGGGGAAGACCTACGAGCAGTACTTC. Translation: CASSPHKGKTYEQYF.

This chain joins TRBV20-1 and TRBJ1-2; D gene unclear. The germline CDR1 and CDR2 sequences are DFQATT and SNEGSKA (reference sequence). Trimming left V 6 bases short and J 6 bases short, with 8 bases between. The CDR3 spans 10 residues. The CDR3: CSAGNHGYTF. The CDR3, as DNA: TGCAGTGCCGGGAACCATGGCTACACCTTC.

The chain uses TRBV6-5 and TRBJ2-5; D is unclear. The CDR3 runs 12 residues. CDR1 is MNHEY, CDR2 SVGAGI, per germline. V dropped 5 bases and J dropped 5 bases, with 9 bases sitting between them. Here the CDR3 DNA reads TGTGCCAGCAGTGTACGTCAGGAGACCCAGTACTTC. It is translated as CASSVRQETQYF.

For this clone: The final CDR3 position lacks the conserved phenylalanine or tryptophan, pointing to a likely read error. Because the CDR3's place on the DNA is in doubt, the DNA is left out and the CDR3 is given as listed by TCRdb. This chain connects TRBV11-2 to TRBJ2-4; the table gives TRBD1 as D, unverified against the DNA. Germline CDR1 and CDR2: SGHAT and FQNNGV. With termini counted, the CDR3 has 14 amino acids. The CDR3 loop reads CASSLGGFSGVASL.

The rearrangement uses TRBV9 and TRBJ2-5, with 10 positions matching TRBD2. The V and J ends lost 4 bases and 7 bases, in that order; junction bases with no gene match: 13. Germline V gene data show CDR1 as SGDLS and CDR2 as YYNGEE. The CDR3 totals 16 residues. The CDR3 DNA follows: TGTGCCAGCAGCTATAGCGGGGGGCCCCCAATGGGGACCCAGTACTTC. Amino acids: CASSYSGGPPMGTQYF.

The V call is TRBV12-5, the J call TRBJ2-7; TRBD1 matches at 8 bases. Germline trimming cut 0 bases from V and 9 bases from J; bases unmatched to any gene: 4. CDR1 and CDR2 (germline): LGHNT, FRNRAP. The CDR3 extends over 13 amino acids. The CDR3 loop is CASGLVSRGRQYF. The CDR3 DNA follows: TGTGCTAGTGGTTTGGTATCCAGGGGGCGGCAGTACTTC.

This rearrangement joins TRBV6-6 to TRBJ1-2; 9 positions match TRBD1. Trimming took 0 bases from V and 6 from J; bases not matched to a gene: 5. The germline V gene encodes CDR1 MNHNY and CDR2 SVGAGI (reference sequence). This CDR3 contains 15 residues. CDR3 nucleotide sequence: TGTGCCAGCAGTTACTCGACGGGGGACAGGGATGGCTACACCTTC. Protein sequence: CASSYSTGDRDGYTF.

The V call is TRBV9, the J call TRBJ2-2; D is uncertain. The CDR3 length is 12 residues. Germline V gives CDR1 SGDLS, CDR2 YYNGEE. Trimming removed 4 bases at V and 6 bases at J, with 7 bases between. The CDR3 bases are TGTGCCAGCAGCCCGGCGGCCGGGGAGCTGTTTTTT. This codes for CASSPAAGELFF.

The rearrangement links TRBV20-1 to TRBJ2-5; TRBD2 matches at 9 bases. The CDR3 is 11 residues long. Germline CDR1 DFQATT, CDR2 SNEGSKA (reference sequence). The junction had 6 bases not matched to a gene; V was cut back by 6 bases and J by 10 bases. The CDR3 nucleotides are TGCAGTGCGGCGGGGGGGCGAATCCAGTACTTC. This encodes CSAAGGRIQYF.

The chain carries TRBV27 and TRBJ2-1; D may be TRBD1 (6 bases). The CDR3 extends over 15 amino acids. CDR1 is MNHEY, CDR2 SMNVEV, per germline (reference sequence). V gave up 4 bases and J gave up 2 bases, with 12 bases separating them. This CDR3 reads CASSSWTVTYNEQFF. The CDR3 coding sequence is TGTGCCAGCAGTTCGTGGACAGTAACCTACAATGAGCAGTTCTTC.